Listed below are T cell receptor beta chains from one sample, sequenced in a study of beta chain features in type 1 diabetes. TCRdb's copy holds only in-frame clones and misses some; the assay was immunoSEQ multiplex PCR. The profile shows under 450,000 clones, over 11% of them singletons. What was sequenced was naive CD4+ T cells from blood. These receptors all stem from a man under 40 in good health. CDR3s include the opening cysteine and the closing phenylalanine or tryptophan.

J gene | V gene | CDR3 protein
TRBJ1-2 | TRBV30 | CALTGTNTYGYTF
TRBJ2-3 | TRBV9 | CASSVPQTLAGGKDTQYF
TRBJ2-1 | TRBV7-2 | CASSRSGSRDEQFF
TRBJ2-1 | TRBV9 | CASSAYSNNEQFF
TRBJ2-5 | TRBV5-1 | CASSLVGTGNQETQYF
TRBJ1-2 | TRBV5-1 | CASSLDRNGYTF
TRBJ1-3 | TRBV4-3 | CASSQDSGSGNTIYF
TRBJ2-6 | TRBV12-5 | CASGSTVPSGANVLTF
TRBJ2-2 | TRBV11-3 | CASSGTPVNTGELFF
TRBJ2-3 | TRBV5-4 | CASSTTDTQYF
TRBJ1-1 | TRBV7-9 | CASSLDRATEAFF
TRBJ2-5 | TRBV18 | CASSPIGETQYF
TRBJ2-1 | TRBV7-2 | CASSLDHNEQFF
TRBJ1-1 | TRBV7-9 | CASSLGFNTEAFF
TRBJ2-6 | TRBV4-3 | CASSQDLQGLLSGANVLTF
TRBJ2-1 | TRBV29-1 | CSVGHLGGEQFF
TRBJ1-2 | TRBV2 | CASRAGTSNYGYTF
TRBJ1-1 | TRBV7-9 | CASSTTGTEFTEAFF
TRBJ1-1 | TRBV9 | CASSVAPNTEAFF
TRBJ1-1 | TRBV30 | CAWSVPNTEAFF
TRBJ1-1 | TRBV5-1 | CASSPGGPNTEAFF
TRBJ2-1 | TRBV5-1 | CASSPDSGFNEQFF
TRBJ2-5 | TRBV15 | CATSRGTVQETQYF
TRBJ2-3 | TRBV29-1 | CSVELADTQYF
TRBJ1-2 | TRBV5-1 | CASSADRGHYGYTF
TRBJ2-2 | TRBV4-3 | CASSQDGFRGTGELFF
TRBJ2-1 | TRBV7-3 | CASSSLADNEQFF
TRBJ2-1 | TRBV5-1 | CASSLQWYEQFF
TRBJ2-1 | TRBV2 | CASRLSRSASGAYNEQFF
TRBJ2-3 | TRBV7-9 | CASSLAMGQTTDTQYF
TRBJ2-2 | TRBV10-3 | CAIEPSSDTGELFF
TRBJ1-6 | TRBV19 | CASRIGRNSPLHF
TRBJ2-5 | TRBV7-2 | CASSPGIGGRPPKTQYF
TRBJ2-1 | TRBV30 | CAWSVQREQFF
TRBJ2-5 | TRBV7-2 | CASSLALRGQGQTQYF
TRBJ2-7 | TRBV18 | CASSPSLYEQYF
TRBJ2-1 | TRBV12-5 | CASGLGRIQRGNEQFF
TRBJ1-3 | TRBV29-1 | CSVRSLSGNTIYF
TRBJ1-1 | TRBV30 | CAWSGDGLNTEAFF
TRBJ2-5 | TRBV2 | CASGLHSGTQYF
TRBJ2-3 | TRBV30 | CAWSVLADPGDTQYF
TRBJ2-1 | TRBV5-1 | CASSPPGDEQFF
TRBJ2-5 | TRBV6-6 | CASSGGDRGETQYF
TRBJ2-5 | TRBV2 | CASSIRKETQYF
TRBJ2-7 | TRBV14 | CASSQDWGPYEQYF
TRBJ1-2 | TRBV7-9 | CASSLYSGYGYTF
TRBJ1-2 | TRBV5-4 | CASSRGQGVYGYTF
TRBJ1-4 | TRBV2 | CASSEKGSEEKLFF
TRBJ2-1 | TRBV10-3 | CAISESLQGLRDNEQFF
TRBJ1-2 | TRBV4-3 | CASSQEQEIYGYTF